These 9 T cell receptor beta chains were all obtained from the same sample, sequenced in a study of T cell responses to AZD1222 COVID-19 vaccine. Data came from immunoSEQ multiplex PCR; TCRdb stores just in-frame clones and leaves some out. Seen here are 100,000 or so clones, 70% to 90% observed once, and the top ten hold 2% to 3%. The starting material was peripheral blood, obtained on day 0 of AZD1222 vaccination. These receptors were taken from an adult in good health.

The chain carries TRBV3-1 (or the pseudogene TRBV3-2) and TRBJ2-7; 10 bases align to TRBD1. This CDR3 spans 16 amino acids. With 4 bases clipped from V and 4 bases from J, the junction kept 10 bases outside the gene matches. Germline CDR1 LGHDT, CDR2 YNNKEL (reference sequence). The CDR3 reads CASSPHSGTGVYEQYF. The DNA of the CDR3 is TGTGCCAGCAGCCCCCATTCCGGGACAGGGGTTTACGAGCAGTACTTC.

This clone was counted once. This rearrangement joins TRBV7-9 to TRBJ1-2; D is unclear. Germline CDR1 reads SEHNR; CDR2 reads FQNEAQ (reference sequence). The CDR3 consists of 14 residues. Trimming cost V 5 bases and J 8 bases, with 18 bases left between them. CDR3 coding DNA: TGTGCCAGCAGCCCGGGGTTTGGTAGTTGGGGCTACACCTTC. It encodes CASSPGFGSWGYTF.

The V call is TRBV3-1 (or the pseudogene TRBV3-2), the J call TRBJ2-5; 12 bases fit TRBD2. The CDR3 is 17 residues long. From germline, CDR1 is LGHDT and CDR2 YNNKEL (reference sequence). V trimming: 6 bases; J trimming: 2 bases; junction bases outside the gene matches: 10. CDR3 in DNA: TGTGCCAGCAGGGGAAGACTAGCGGGGGACGCGCAAGAGACCCAGTACTTC. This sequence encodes CASRGRLAGDAQETQYF.

The CDR3 here is CASSRGGTSYNEQFF. CDR3 bases: TGTGCCAGCTCACGTGGGGGGACCTCCTACAATGAGCAGTTCTTC. The V gene is TRBV18, the J gene TRBJ2-1; D is perhaps TRBD2 (6 bases). V was cut by 4 bases and J by 0 bases, with 10 bases left in between. This CDR3 region has 15 residues. Germline-derived CDR1 and CDR2 are KGHSH and LQKENI.

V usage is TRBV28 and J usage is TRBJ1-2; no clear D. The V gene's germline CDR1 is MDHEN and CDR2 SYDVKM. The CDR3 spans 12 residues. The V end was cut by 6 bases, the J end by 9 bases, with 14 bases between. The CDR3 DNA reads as TGTGCCAGCAGGTCCCGAGAGGGTAGCTACACCTTC. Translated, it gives CASRSREGSYTF.

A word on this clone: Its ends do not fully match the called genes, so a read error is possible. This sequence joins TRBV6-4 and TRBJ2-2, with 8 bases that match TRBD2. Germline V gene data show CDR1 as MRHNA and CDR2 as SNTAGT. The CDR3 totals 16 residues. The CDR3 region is CACSDTAGGTTGELFF. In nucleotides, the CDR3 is TGTGCCTGCAGTGACACGGCGGGGGGAACCACCGGGGAGCTGTTTTTT.

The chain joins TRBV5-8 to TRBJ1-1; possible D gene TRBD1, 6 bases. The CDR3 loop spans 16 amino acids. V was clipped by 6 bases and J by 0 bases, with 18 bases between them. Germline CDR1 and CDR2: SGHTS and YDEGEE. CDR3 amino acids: CASTFRGATMNTEAFF. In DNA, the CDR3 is TGTGCCAGCACCTTTCGGGGGGCCACCATGAACACTGAAGCTTTCTTT.

The CDR3 nucleotides read TGTGCCAGCAGCCAAGGCACGGGAGACACTGAAGCTTTCTTT. It codes for CASSQGTGDTEAFF. The V gene is TRBV4-2, the J gene TRBJ1-1, with D hard to call. V shed 1 base and J shed 3 bases, with 9 bases lying between them. The CDR3 is 14 amino acids. The germline V gene has CDR1 LGHNA and CDR2 YNFKEQ.

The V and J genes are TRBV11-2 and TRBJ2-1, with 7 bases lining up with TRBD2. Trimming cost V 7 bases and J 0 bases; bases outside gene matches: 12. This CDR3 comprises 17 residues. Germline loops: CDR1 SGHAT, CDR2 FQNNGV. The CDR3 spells CASNQDPGTNSYNEQFF. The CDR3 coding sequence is TGTGCCAGCAACCAAGACCCCGGGACTAACTCCTACAATGAGCAGTTCTTC.